The T cell receptor (beta chain) described here comes from a study of blood T cell repertoires in COVID-19. Overall study: The study drew acute and convalescent COVID-19 samples from the United States, Italy and Spain. Nucleic acid was either cDNA or gDNA, and it came from T cells, B-cell-depleted T cells, or PBMCs.

CDR3 length equals 15 residues. Germline V lookup: CDR1 ENHRY, CDR2 SYGVKD. The junction had 4 bases not matched to a gene; V was cut back by 2 bases and J by 7 bases. Per the study methods: Reference gene primer amplification yielded estimated nucleated cell counts. Here immunoSEQ multiplex PCR was the method, and the copy in TCRdb shows in-frame clones only, minus some. That table is the source of V, J and clone size, and D and trimming were worked out from the DNA. The table has about 20,000 clones, approximately 79% seen once. The sequenced material came from peripheral blood. The sequence came from a man at least 80 years old with acute or convalescent COVID-19. The chain has TRBV10-3 and TRBJ2-1, with 11 nucleotides matching TRBD1. The CDR3 spells CAISEAGTGGNEQFF. DNA for the CDR3: TGTGCCATCAGTGAGGCAGGGACAGGGGGAAATGAGCAGTTCTTC.